These 32 T cell receptor beta chains originate from one sample sequenced in a study of cytomegalovirus exposure and HLA in healthy donors. The assay was immunoSEQ multiplex PCR, and TCRdb's table has in-frame clones only and misses some. The table has 120,000 to 150,000 clones, around four fifths seen once. The sequenced material came from PBMCs. The receptors originated from a woman between 25 and 40 years old in good health and CMV-seronegative.

The table lists this clone with a count of one. The chain is built from TRBV10-3 and TRBJ2-5; 8 nucleotides agree with TRBD1. The V gene's germline CDR1 is ENHRY and CDR2 SYGVKD. The junction had 19 bases not matched to a gene; V was cut back by 5 bases and J by 5 bases. This CDR3 spans 18 amino acids. DNA of the CDR3: TGTGCCATCAGTAGACAGGGGCCCCTCGTTCCCGCCCGGGAGACCCAGTACTTC. The encoded protein is CAISRQGPLVPARETQYF.

V usage is TRBV5-4 and J usage is TRBJ2-5; maybe TRBD1 (6 bases). The CDR3 length is 14 residues. Per germline, CDR1 SGHNT and CDR2 YYREEE (reference sequence). Between the trimmed V and J ends, which lost 2 bases and 2 bases, there was a span of 10 bases. The CDR3 DNA follows: TGTGCCAGCAGCTTACAGGGCCGACAAGAGACCCAGTACTTC. This codes for CASSLQGRQETQYF.

The V gene is TRBV2, the J gene TRBJ1-1, with 8 positions matching TRBD1. V was pared by 4 bases and J by 4 bases, with 5 bases of the junction left unmatched. This CDR3 has 14 residues. Germline loops: CDR1 SNHLY, CDR2 FYNNEI. This CDR3 is CASSGQGLLTEAFF. The DNA for the CDR3 is TGTGCCAGCAGTGGACAGGGGCTCCTCACTGAAGCTTTCTTT.

The rearrangement uses TRBV19 and TRBJ1-5, with a tentative D call TRBD1 (6 bases). Germline CDR1 and CDR2: LNHDA and SQIVND (reference sequence). The CDR3 has 15 amino acids. Trimming shortened V by 5 bases and J by 6 bases, and 17 bases separated the two germline ends. The CDR3 DNA follows: TGTGCCAGTAGTGGAACCAGGGGATTGATTCAGCCCCAGCATTTT. Its translation is CASSGTRGLIQPQHF.

The rearrangement joins TRBV4-3 to TRBJ2-1; 7 nucleotides agree with TRBD2. Germline V gene data show CDR1 as LGHNA and CDR2 as YSLEER. CDR3 length equals 15 residues. The V gene end was trimmed by 1 base and the J gene end by 8 bases; junction bases not matched to a gene: 8. The CDR3 region has the DNA TGCGCCAGCAGCCAAGTCTTCAGCGGGGAGGATGAGCAGTTCTTC. Translating it yields CASSQVFSGEDEQFF.

The chain has TRBV18 and TRBJ2-6, with 7 bases identical to TRBD1. Per the germline V gene, CDR1 is KGHSH and CDR2 is LQKENI. J lost 2 bases, V lost 5 bases, and 0 bases had no gene match. The CDR3 runs to 14 residues. This CDR3 is CASSGQAGANVLTF. For the CDR3, the DNA is TGTGCCAGCTCAGGACAGGCTGGGGCCAACGTCCTGACTTTC.

V gene TRBV6-5 combines with J gene TRBJ2-2; TRBD1 agrees at 7 bases. Germline V gene sequence: CDR1 MNHEY, CDR2 SVGAGI. V was clipped by 5 bases and J by 6 bases; unmatched bases: 9. This CDR3 has 15 amino acids. CDR3 nucleotides: TGTGCCAGCAGTCCCGACAGGGTGAATGCCGGGGAGCTGTTTTTT. Its protein is CASSPDRVNAGELFF.

V is TRBV7-2 and J is TRBJ1-1; D is unresolved. The germline V gene has CDR1 SGHTA and CDR2 FQGNSA. The CDR3 extends over 14 amino acids. Trimming took 5 bases from V and 6 from J, leaving 16 bases between them. Here the CDR3 reads CASSPRRERAEAFF. The CDR3 nucleotides read TGTGCCAGCAGCCCCCGACGGGAAAGGGCTGAAGCTTTCTTT.

The chain employs TRBV5-4 and TRBJ1-1; D perhaps matches TRBD1 (6 bases). Germline lookup yields CDR1 SGHNT and CDR2 YYREEE (reference sequence). The CDR3 is made up of 15 amino acids. Trimming cost V 0 bases and J 1 base, with 10 bases left between them. CDR3 protein: CASSLVATGNTEAFF. Written as DNA, the CDR3 is TGTGCCAGCAGCTTGGTTGCGACAGGGAACACTGAAGCTTTCTTT.

J is TRBJ1-6 and V is TRBV30; maybe TRBD1 (6 bases). The length of the CDR3 is 13 residues. Germline CDR1 is GTSNPN and CDR2 is SVGIG (reference sequence). Between the trimmed V and J ends, which lost 6 bases and 9 bases, there was a span of 15 bases. The CDR3 DNA reads TGTGCCTGCGGGGGGCCCTTTACTTCACCCCTCCACTTT. Its protein is CACGGPFTSPLHF.

The chain uses TRBV7-7 and TRBJ2-3; TRBD2 might be the D (5 bases). Germline V gives CDR1 SSHAT, CDR2 FNYEAQ (reference sequence). The length of the CDR3 is 13 residues. Trimming cost V 3 bases and J 2 bases, with 6 bases left between them. CDR3 loop: CASSFRDTDTQYF. CDR3 DNA: TGTGCCAGCAGCTTCCGGGACACAGATACGCAGTATTTT.

This chain joins TRBV30 and TRBJ1-2; D perhaps matches TRBD1 (6 bases). Germline CDR1 and CDR2: GTSNPN and SVGIG (reference sequence). The CDR3 contains 14 residues. Trimming removed 3 bases from V and 4 bases from J, with 15 bases in between. The CDR3 spells CAWRHSGTPYGYTF. The CDR3 DNA reads TGTGCCTGGAGACACAGCGGGACACCCTATGGCTACACCTTC.

The V and J genes are TRBV11-2 and TRBJ1-2; D unclear. From germline, CDR1 is SGHAT and CDR2 FQNNGV. Trimming removed 6 bases from V and 2 bases from J, with 10 bases in between. The CDR3 sequence is 13 residues long. The CDR3 coding sequence is TGTGCCAGCAGTCTTAACAAGAACTATGGCTACACCTTC. It is translated as CASSLNKNYGYTF.

V and J are TRBV7-3 and TRBJ2-2; D may be TRBD1 (6 bases). The CDR3 runs to 15 residues. Germline V gene data show CDR1 as SGHTA and CDR2 as FQGTGA. Trimming stripped 1 base from V and 4 bases from J, with 10 bases between. The CDR3 DNA reads as TGTGCCAGCAGCTTAATCCCACAGGGCACCGGGGAGCTGTTTTTT. Amino acids: CASSLIPQGTGELFF.

This rearrangement joins TRBV21-1 to TRBJ1-4; TRBD1, the table's D call, lacks a check against the DNA. TRBV21-1 is a documented pseudogene. The CDR3 has 16 amino acids. The CDR3 coding sequence is TGTGCCAGCAATCAAAAGGTGGGCAGGTCTAATGAAAAACTGTTTTTT. This gives the protein CASNQKVGRSNEKLFF.

This chain joins TRBV6-1 and TRBJ2-7; 11 nucleotides line up with TRBD1. V shed 6 bases and J 4 bases; nucleotides not matched to a gene: 5. Germline V gene data show CDR1 as MNHNS and CDR2 as SASEGT. The CDR3 covers 14 residues. Here the CDR3 reads CASSADRGRYEQYF. CDR3 in DNA: TGTGCCAGCAGCGCGGACAGGGGGCGTTACGAGCAGTACTTC.

This rearrangement joins TRBV6-5 to TRBJ1-1; 7 bases map to TRBD1. V trimming: 7 bases; J trimming: 2 bases; junction bases outside the gene matches: 4. Per germline, CDR1 MNHEY and CDR2 SVGAGI. The CDR3 runs to 13 residues. The chain's CDR3 is CASKQGFNTEAFF. The DNA for the CDR3 is TGTGCCAGCAAACAGGGGTTTAACACTGAAGCTTTCTTT.

The rearrangement joins TRBV30 to TRBJ1-1; TRBD1 matches at 9 bases. The V gene's germline CDR1 is GTSNPN and CDR2 SVGIG (reference sequence). This CDR3 has 17 residues. V was clipped by 2 bases and J by 7 bases; unmatched bases: 17. The CDR3 bases are TGTGCCTGGAGTCGCCGTCGAACAGGGGGCGCTTCTCATGAAGCTTTCTTT. Translating gives CAWSRRRTGGASHEAFF.

The gene calls are TRBV4-1 and TRBJ2-1; 12 bases agree with TRBD2. Germline V gene sequence: CDR1 MGHRA, CDR2 YSYEKL. The CDR3 totals 16 residues. The trim removed 0 bases at V and 7 bases at J, leaving 4 bases unmatched. The CDR3, as DNA: TGCGCCAGCAGCCAAGATTTGGGACTAGCGGGTAATGAGCAGTTCTTC. This gives the protein CASSQDLGLAGNEQFF.

This chain connects TRBV18 to TRBJ2-5; the D gene is possibly TRBD1 (5 bases). V was pared by 0 bases and J by 5 bases, with 10 bases between. The CDR3 spans 14 residues. The germline CDR1 and CDR2 sequences are KGHSH and LQKENI. The CDR3 bases are TGTGCCAGCTCACCACCCGTCAGGGCCGAGACCCAGTACTTC. Protein sequence: CASSPPVRAETQYF.

The V and J genes are TRBV5-4 and TRBJ1-2; TRBD1 aligns across 9 bases. V dropped 4 bases and J dropped 2; count of bases not matched to a gene: 3. Germline V gives CDR1 SGHNT, CDR2 YYREEE (reference sequence). The CDR3 spans 14 residues. The CDR3 loop reads CASSAGQGNYGYTF. CDR3 bases: TGTGCCAGCAGCGCGGGACAGGGAAACTATGGCTACACCTTC.

This chain connects TRBV19 to TRBJ1-6, with TRBD1 identical over 10 bases. Germline V lookup: CDR1 LNHDA, CDR2 SQIVND (reference sequence). V lost 4 bases, J lost 7 bases, and 7 bases stayed unmatched. The CDR3 covers 16 residues. The CDR3: CASSTRKGQGNSPLHF. The CDR3 region has the DNA TGTGCCAGTAGTACGCGGAAGGGACAGGGGAATTCACCCCTCCACTTT.

This chain uses TRBV5-1 with TRBJ1-4, with 9 bases identical to TRBD1. CDR3 size: 15 residues. V trimming: 0 bases; J trimming: 10 bases; junction bases outside the gene matches: 7. Germline assignment: CDR1 SGHRS and CDR2 YFSETQ. The CDR3 is CASSLGGQGQGKLFF. CDR3 sequence (DNA): TGCGCCAGCAGCTTGGGGGGACAGGGTCAAGGAAAACTGTTTTTT. The full variable domain, rest sourced from reference TRBV5-1 and TRBJ1-4, is KAGVTQTPRYLIKTRGQQVTLSCSPISGHRSVSWYQQTPGQGLQFLFEYFSETQRNKGNFPGRFSGRQFSNSRSEMNVSTLELGDSALYLCASSLGGQGQGKLFFGSGTQLSVL.

CDR3 DNA: TGTGCCAGCAGTTCCCGGGCGGGGGCTGGGGGCTACACCTTC. Encoded protein: CASSSRAGAGGYTF. V and J are TRBV6-5 and TRBJ1-2, with a tentative D call TRBD1 (6 bases). With 4 bases removed from V and 8 bases from J, the gap between germline ends came to 17 bases. The CDR3 length is 14 residues. Germline V gene data show CDR1 as MNHEY and CDR2 as SVGAGI.

The V and J genes are TRBV2 and TRBJ2-7, with D maybe TRBD1 (6 bases). Trimming took 2 bases from V and 3 from J, leaving 11 bases between them. The CDR3 runs to 14 residues. Germline CDR1 and CDR2: SNHLY and FYNNEI. The CDR3 DNA reads as TGTGCCAGCAGTGAAACAGGGAAGATCTACGAGCAGTACTTC. This codes for CASSETGKIYEQYF.

V gene TRBV28 combines with J gene TRBJ2-7; D might be TRBD1 (6 bases). The germline V and J ends were trimmed by 6 bases and 4 bases, with 7 bases remaining between them. The CDR3 runs 11 residues. Germline V gene sequence: CDR1 MDHEN, CDR2 SYDVKM. CDR3 DNA: TGTGCCAGCAGCAGGGGATACGAGCAGTACTTC. It is translated as CASSRGYEQYF.

V gene TRBV7-9 combines with J gene TRBJ1-5, with a tentative D call TRBD1 (5 bases). V gave up 4 bases and J gave up 3 bases, with 16 bases separating them. Germline CDR1 reads SEHNR; CDR2 reads FQNEAQ (reference sequence). The CDR3 runs 16 residues. CDR3 DNA: TGTGCCAGCAGCTCCGGCGGGGGGTTCACCAATCAGCCCCAGCATTTT. Encoded protein: CASSSGGGFTNQPQHF.

The chain links TRBV27 to TRBJ2-1; 13 bases map to TRBD2. Unmatched junction bases numbered 7, after V lost 0 bases and J lost 5 bases. CDR3 length equals 18 residues. CDR1 is MNHEY, CDR2 SMNVEV, per germline (reference sequence). DNA of the CDR3: TGTGCCAGCAGTTTATCCCCCCAAACTAGCGGGGGGGACAATGAGCAGTTCTTC. Amino acid sequence: CASSLSPQTSGGDNEQFF.

The V gene is TRBV7-2, the J gene TRBJ1-1, with 8 bases that match TRBD1. Trimming removed 3 bases from V and 1 base from J; junction bases left unmatched: 4. This CDR3 has 15 residues. Germline V gene lookup returns CDR1 SGHTA and CDR2 FQGNSA. CDR3 in amino acids: CASSFSTGANTEAFF. The CDR3 nucleotides are TGTGCCAGCAGCTTCTCGACAGGGGCGAACACTGAAGCTTTCTTT.

The rearrangement uses TRBV6-6 and TRBJ1-1; D possibly corresponds to TRBD1 (6 bases). This CDR3 comprises 16 residues. CDR1 and CDR2 (germline): MNHNY, SVGAGI (reference sequence). V lost 8 bases to trimming and J lost 1 base, with 20 bases between them. CDR3 in amino acids: CASLRGGRGGNTEAFF. DNA for the CDR3: TGTGCCAGCCTCCGGGGGGGGCGCGGAGGGAACACTGAAGCTTTCTTT.

The chain uses TRBV27 and TRBJ2-3; the match to TRBD2 covers 12 bases. V was pared by 5 bases and J by 4 bases, with 10 bases of the junction left unmatched. CDR1 and CDR2 (germline): MNHEY, SMNVEV (reference sequence). CDR3 size: 17 residues. CDR3 nucleotide sequence: TGTGCCAGCAGTCCTAACCGACTAGCGGGGGCGGCAGATACGCAGTATTTT. Encoded protein: CASSPNRLAGAADTQYF.

The rearrangement links TRBV27 to TRBJ1-5; TRBD1 agrees at 9 bases. The CDR3 has 15 amino acids. Trimming removed 6 bases from V and 5 bases from J; junction bases left unmatched: 8. In germline, CDR1 is MNHEY, CDR2 SMNVEV (reference sequence). The CDR3 spells CASSLTGGQDQPQHF. CDR3 DNA: TGTGCCAGCAGCCTAACAGGGGGCCAAGATCAGCCCCAGCATTTT.